The clone carrying this T cell receptor beta chain was recorded many times. Its antigen is not known. The germline V and J ends were trimmed by 11 bases and 2 bases, with 18 bases remaining between them. This CDR3 contains 14 residues. CDR1 KGHDR and CDR2 SFDVKD come from the germline V gene. Enrolled ophthalmopathy patients presented with a Clinical Activity Score of at least 3, a NOSPECS grade of at least 4, and disease duration under 3 months. Investigators excluded patients with uncontrolled infection, other autoimmune disease, pregnancy or lactation. Diagnoses used clinical symptoms, serum thyroxine and TRAb, thyroid ultrasound and orbital computed tomography. The sample belongs to a study of T cells in Graves' hyperthyroidism and ophthalmopathy. Using RNA transcripts as the source, TCR beta CDR3 regions were amplified. HTBI primers were used for first-round RT-PCR of the TCR CDR3. TCRdb re-called the multiplex PCR reads through MiXCR, storing one row per CDR3 protein. The sample comprises about 380,000 distinct CDR3 sequences, about 18% of which are singletons, and 35% to 45% rests with the top ten.

Study outcomes and limitations: Using 13 V-J features, a model discriminated ophthalmopathy from stable hyperthyroidism.

The gene calls are TRBV24-1 and TRBJ2-7; the D is unclear. The clonotype was recovered from a man aged 18 to 29 with Graves' ophthalmopathy. Material: blood. This chain's CDR3 is CAISLKHVTYEQYF. The CDR3 DNA follows: TGTGCCATCTCACTAAAACACGTTACCTACGAGCAGTACTTC.